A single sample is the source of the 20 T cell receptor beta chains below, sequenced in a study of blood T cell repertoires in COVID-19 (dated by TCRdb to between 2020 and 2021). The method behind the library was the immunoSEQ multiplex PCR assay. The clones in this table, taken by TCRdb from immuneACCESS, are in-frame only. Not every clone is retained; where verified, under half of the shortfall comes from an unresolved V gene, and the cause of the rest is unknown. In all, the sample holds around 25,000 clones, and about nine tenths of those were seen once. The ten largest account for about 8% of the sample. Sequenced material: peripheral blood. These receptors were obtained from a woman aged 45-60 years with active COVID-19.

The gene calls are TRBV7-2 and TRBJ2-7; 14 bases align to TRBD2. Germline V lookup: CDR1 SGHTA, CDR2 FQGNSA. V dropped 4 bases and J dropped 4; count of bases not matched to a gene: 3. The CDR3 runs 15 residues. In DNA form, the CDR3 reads TGTGCCAGCAGCTACGGACTAGCGGGAGGATACGAGCAGTACTTC. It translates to CASSYGLAGGYEQYF.

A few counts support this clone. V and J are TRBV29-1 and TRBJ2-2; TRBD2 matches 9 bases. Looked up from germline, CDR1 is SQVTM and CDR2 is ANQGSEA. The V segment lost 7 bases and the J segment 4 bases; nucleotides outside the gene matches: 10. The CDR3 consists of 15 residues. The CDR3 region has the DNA TGCAGCGGGAAGGGTCTAGCGGGAAGCACCGGGGAGCTGTTTTTT. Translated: CSGKGLAGSTGELFF.

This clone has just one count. The CDR3 here is CASSLGTSGVVYNEQFF. Written as DNA, the CDR3 is TGTGCCAGCAGCTTAGGGACTAGCGGCGTCGTCTACAATGAGCAGTTCTTC. The chain links TRBV7-9 to TRBJ2-1; 10 bases agree with TRBD2. This CDR3 comprises 17 residues. CDR1 and CDR2 (germline): SEHNR, FQNEAQ (reference sequence). The V and J ends lost 1 base and 3 bases, in that order; junction bases with no gene match: 6.

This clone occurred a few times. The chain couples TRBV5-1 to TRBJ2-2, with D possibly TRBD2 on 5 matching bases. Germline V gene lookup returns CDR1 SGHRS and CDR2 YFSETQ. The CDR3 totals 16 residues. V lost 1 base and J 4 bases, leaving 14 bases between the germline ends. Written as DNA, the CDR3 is TGCGCCAGCAGCTTGTCGGCGACGGGGTCCACCGGGGAGCTGTTTTTT. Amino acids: CASSLSATGSTGELFF.

The chain's CDR3 is CATSDLSGGEGYTF. CDR3 in DNA: TGTGCCACCAGTGATTTATCGGGGGGCGAAGGCTACACCTTC. The V call is TRBV24-1, the J call TRBJ1-2; possible D gene TRBD1, 6 bases. V was cut by 1 base and J by 8 bases, with 13 bases left in between. CDR1 and CDR2 from the germline V gene are KGHDR and SFDVKD. CDR3 size: 14 residues.

CDR3 coding DNA: TGTGCCAGCTCCTGGTCAGCGGGGAAACACAATGAGCAGTTCTTC. Its protein product is CASSWSAGKHNEQFF. This rearrangement joins TRBV27 to TRBJ2-1, with TRBD2 matching over 7 bases. CDR3 length: 15 residues. Germline V gives CDR1 MNHEY, CDR2 SMNVEV (reference sequence). The V segment lost 8 bases and the J segment 5 bases; nucleotides outside the gene matches: 12.

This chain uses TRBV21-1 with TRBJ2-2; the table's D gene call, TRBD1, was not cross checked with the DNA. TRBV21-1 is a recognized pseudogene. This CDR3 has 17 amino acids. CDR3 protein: CASSKVGRGPGTGELFF. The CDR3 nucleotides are TGTGCCAGCAGCAAAGTTGGAAGGGGGCCCGGCACCGGGGAGCTGTTTTTT.

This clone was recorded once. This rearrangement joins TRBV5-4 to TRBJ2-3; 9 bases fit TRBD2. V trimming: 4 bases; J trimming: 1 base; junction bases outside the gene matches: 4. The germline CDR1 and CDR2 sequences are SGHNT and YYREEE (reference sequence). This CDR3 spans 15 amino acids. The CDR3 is CASSMGGRGTDTQYF. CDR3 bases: TGTGCCAGCAGCATGGGCGGGAGGGGCACAGATACGCAGTATTTT.

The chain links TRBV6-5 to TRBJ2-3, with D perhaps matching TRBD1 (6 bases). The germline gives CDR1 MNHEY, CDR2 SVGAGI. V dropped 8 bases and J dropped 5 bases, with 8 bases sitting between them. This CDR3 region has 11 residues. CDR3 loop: CASEGEDTQYF. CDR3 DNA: TGTGCCAGCGAGGGGGAAGATACGCAGTATTTT.

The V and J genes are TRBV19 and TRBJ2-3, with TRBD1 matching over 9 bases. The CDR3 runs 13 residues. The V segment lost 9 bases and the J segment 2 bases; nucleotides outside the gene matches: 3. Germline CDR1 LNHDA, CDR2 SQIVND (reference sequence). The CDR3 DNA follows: TGTGCCAGCCGGGACAGGGACACAGATACGCAGTATTTT. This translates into CASRDRDTDTQYF.

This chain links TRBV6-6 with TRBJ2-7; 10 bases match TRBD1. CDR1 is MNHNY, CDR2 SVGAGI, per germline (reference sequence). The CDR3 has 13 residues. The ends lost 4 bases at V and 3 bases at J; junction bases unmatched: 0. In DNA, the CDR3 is TGTGCCAGCAGTTGGACAGGGGGCTACGAGCAGTACTTC. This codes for CASSWTGGYEQYF.

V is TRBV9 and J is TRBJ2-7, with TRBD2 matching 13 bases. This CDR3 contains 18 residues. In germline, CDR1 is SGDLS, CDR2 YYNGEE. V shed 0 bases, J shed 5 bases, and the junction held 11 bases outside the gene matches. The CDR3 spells CASSVAAGLAGDRNEQYF. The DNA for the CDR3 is TGTGCCAGCAGCGTAGCTGCCGGACTAGCGGGAGATCGGAACGAGCAGTACTTC.

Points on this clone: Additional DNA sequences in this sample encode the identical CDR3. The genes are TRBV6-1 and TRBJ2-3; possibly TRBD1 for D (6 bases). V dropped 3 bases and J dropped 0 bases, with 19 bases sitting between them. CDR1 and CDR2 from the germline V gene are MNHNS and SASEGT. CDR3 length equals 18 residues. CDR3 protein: CASSEARNRVESTDTQYF. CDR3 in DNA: TGTGCCAGCAGTGAGGCGAGAAACAGGGTGGAGAGCACAGATACGCAGTATTTT.

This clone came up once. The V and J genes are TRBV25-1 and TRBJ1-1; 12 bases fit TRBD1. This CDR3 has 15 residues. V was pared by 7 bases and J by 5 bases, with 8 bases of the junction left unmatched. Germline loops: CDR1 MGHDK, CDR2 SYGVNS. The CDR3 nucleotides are TGTGCCAGCACCCGGGACAGGGGGCCGGGGACTGAAGCTTTCTTT. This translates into CASTRDRGPGTEAFF.

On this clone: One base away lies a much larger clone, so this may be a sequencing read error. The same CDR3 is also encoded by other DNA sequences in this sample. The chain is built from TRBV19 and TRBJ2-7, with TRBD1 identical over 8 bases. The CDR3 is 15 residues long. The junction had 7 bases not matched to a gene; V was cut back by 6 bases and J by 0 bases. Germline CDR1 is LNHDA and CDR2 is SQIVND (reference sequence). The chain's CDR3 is CASSPGTGLSYEQYF. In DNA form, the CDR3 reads TGTGCCAGTAGCCCCGGGACAGGTCTCTCCTACGAGCAGTACTTC. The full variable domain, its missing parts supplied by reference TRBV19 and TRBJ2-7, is DGGITQSPKYLFRKEGQNVTLSCEQNLNHDAMYWYRQDPGQGLRLIYYSQIVNDFQKGDIAEGYSVSREKKESFPLTVTSAQKNPTAFYLCASSPGTGLSYEQYFGPGTRLTVT.

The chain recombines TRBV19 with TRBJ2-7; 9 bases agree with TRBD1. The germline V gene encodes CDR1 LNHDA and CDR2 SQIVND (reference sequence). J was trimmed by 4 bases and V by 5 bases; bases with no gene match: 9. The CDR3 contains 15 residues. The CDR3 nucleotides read TGTGCCAGTAGTTTAGGGACAGGGATACTATACGAGCAGTACTTC. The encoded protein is CASSLGTGILYEQYF. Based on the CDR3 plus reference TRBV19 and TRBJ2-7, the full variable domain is DGGITQSPKYLFRKEGQNVTLSCEQNLNHDAMYWYRQDPGQGLRLIYYSQIVNDFQKGDIAEGYSVSREKKESFPLTVTSAQKNPTAFYLCASSLGTGILYEQYFGPGTRLTVT.

The CDR3 loop is CASSSHIGTEYEQYF. The CDR3 region has the DNA TGTGCCAGCAGCTCGCATATAGGGACAGAGTACGAGCAGTACTTC. This chain connects TRBV3-1 (or the pseudogene TRBV3-2) to TRBJ2-7; 7 nucleotides line up with TRBD1. In germline, CDR1 is LGHDT, CDR2 YNNKEL (reference sequence). The V gene end was trimmed by 5 bases and the J gene end by 4 bases; junction bases not matched to a gene: 11. CDR3 size: 15 residues.

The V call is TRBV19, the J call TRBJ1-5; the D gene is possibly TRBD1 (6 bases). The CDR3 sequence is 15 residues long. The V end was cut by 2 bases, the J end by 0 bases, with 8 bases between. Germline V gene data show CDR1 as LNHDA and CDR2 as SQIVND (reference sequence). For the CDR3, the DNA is TGTGCCAGTAGTATATCAGGGGTTAGCAATCAGCCCCAGCATTTT. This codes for CASSISGVSNQPQHF.

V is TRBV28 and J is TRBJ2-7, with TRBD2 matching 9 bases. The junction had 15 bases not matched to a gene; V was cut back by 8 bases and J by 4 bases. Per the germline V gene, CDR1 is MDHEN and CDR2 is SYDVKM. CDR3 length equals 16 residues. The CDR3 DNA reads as TGTGCCAGCGATACGACAGCGACTAGCGGAGCGTACGAGCAGTACTTC. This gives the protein CASDTTATSGAYEQYF.

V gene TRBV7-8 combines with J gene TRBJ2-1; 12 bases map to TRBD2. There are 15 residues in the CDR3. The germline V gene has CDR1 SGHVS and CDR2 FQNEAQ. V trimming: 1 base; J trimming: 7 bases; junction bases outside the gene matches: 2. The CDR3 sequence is CASSLGLAGVNEQFF. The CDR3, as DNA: TGTGCCAGCAGCTTAGGACTAGCGGGAGTAAATGAGCAGTTCTTC.